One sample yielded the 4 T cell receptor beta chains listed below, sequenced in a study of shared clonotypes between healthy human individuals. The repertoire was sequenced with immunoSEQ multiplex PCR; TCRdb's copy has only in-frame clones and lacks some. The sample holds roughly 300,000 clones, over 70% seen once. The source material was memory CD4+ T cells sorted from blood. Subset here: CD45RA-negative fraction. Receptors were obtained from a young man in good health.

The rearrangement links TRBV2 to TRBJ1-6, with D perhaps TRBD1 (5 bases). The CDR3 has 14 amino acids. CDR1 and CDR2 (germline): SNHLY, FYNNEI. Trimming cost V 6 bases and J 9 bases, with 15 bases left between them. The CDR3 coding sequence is TGTGCCAGCAGATTCAGTGGGGACGGTTCACCCCTCCACTTT. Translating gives CASRFSGDGSPLHF. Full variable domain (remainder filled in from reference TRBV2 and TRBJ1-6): EPEVTQTPSHQVTQMGQEVILRCVPISNHLYFYWYRQILGQKVEFLVSFYNNEISEKSEIFDDQFSVERPDGSNFTLKIRSTKLEDSAMYFCASRFSGDGSPLHFGNGTRLTVT.

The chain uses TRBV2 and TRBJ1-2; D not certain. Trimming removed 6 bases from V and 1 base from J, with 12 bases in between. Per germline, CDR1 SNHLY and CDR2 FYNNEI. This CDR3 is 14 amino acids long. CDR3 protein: CASRSRLDNYGYTF. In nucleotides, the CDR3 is TGTGCCAGCAGGAGCCGATTGGATAACTATGGCTACACCTTC.

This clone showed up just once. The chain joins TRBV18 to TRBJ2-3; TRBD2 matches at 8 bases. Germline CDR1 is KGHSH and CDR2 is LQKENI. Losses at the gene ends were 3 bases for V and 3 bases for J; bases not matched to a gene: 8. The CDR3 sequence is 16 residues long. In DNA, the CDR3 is TGTGCCAGCTCACCGACCACTAGCGGAGCTACAGATACGCAGTATTTT. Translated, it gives CASSPTTSGATDTQYF.

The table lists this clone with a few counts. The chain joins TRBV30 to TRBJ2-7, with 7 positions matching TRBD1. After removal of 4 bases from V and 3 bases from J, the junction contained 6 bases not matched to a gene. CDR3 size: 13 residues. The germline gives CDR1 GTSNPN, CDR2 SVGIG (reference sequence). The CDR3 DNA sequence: TGTGCCTGGACCTTAAGACAGGGCTACGAGCAGTACTTC. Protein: CAWTLRQGYEQYF.